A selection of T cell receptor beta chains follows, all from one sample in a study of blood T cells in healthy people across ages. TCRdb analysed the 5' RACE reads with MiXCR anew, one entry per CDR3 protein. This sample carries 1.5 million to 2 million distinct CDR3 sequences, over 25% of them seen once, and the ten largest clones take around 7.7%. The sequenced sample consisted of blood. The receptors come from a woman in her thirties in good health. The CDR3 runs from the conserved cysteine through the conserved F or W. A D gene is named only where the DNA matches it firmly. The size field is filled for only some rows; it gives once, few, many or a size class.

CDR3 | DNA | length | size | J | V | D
CASSSNRAVNEQYF | TGTGCCAGCAGCTCAAACCGGGCCGTAAACGAGCAGTACTTC | 14 | few | TRBJ2-7 | TRBV7-2 | NA
CAAPRKDPDTQYF | TGTGCTGCCCCCAGGAAGGACCCAGATACGCAGTATTTT | 13 | NA | TRBJ2-3 | TRBV30 | NA
CASSLQLGEQFF | TGTGCCAGCAGTTTACAGTTAGGAGAGCAGTTCTTC | 12 | NA | TRBJ2-1 | TRBV28 | NA
CASSYSGGSPNTEAFF | TGTGCCAGCAGTTACTCGGGCGGATCTCCGAACACTGAAGCTTTCTTT | 16 | NA | TRBJ1-1 | TRBV6-6 | NA
CNVGQTGTGNEQFF | TGCAACGTTGGCCAGACAGGGACAGGGAATGAGCAGTTCTTC | 14 | few | TRBJ2-1 | TRBV29-1 | TRBD1
CASSVEPRRGTEAFF | TGTGCCAGCAGCGTAGAGCCGCGTCGGGGCACTGAAGCTTTCTTT | 15 | NA | TRBJ1-1 | TRBV9 | NA
CASRTMGEQFF | TGTGCCAGCAGAACCATGGGTGAGCAGTTCTTC | 11 | NA | TRBJ2-1 | TRBV7-2 | NA
CATQFPQGEDGYTF | TGTGCCACCCAGTTTCCTCAGGGGGAAGATGGCTACACCTTC | 14 | NA | TRBJ1-2 | TRBV5-4 | TRBD1
CASSLRGANEQYF | TGTGCCAGCAGCTTAAGGGGGGCTAATGAGCAGTACTTC | 13 | NA | TRBJ2-5 | TRBV7-9 | NA
CASSLVLGSSGANVLTF | TGCGCCAGCAGCTTGGTGTTAGGGAGCTCTGGGGCCAACGTCCTGACTTTC | 17 | once | TRBJ2-6 | TRBV5-1 | NA
CSVEERGWDRVNGNTIYF | TGCAGCGTTGAAGAGAGGGGATGGGACAGGGTGAACGGAAACACCATATATTTT | 18 | few | TRBJ1-3 | TRBV29-1 | TRBD1
CASSPGEGRAGGSSYNEQFF | TGCGCCAGCAGCCCGGGAGAGGGTAGAGCGGGGGGGAGCTCCTACAATGAGCAGTTCTTC | 20 | many | TRBJ2-1 | TRBV4-3 | TRBD2
CASRQGLEKRAYNEQFF | TGTGCCAGCAGGCAGGGACTAGAAAAAAGAGCCTACAATGAGCAGTTCTTC | 17 | few | TRBJ2-1 | TRBV6-8 | TRBD2
CASSPTPGSMANYGYTF | TGTGCCAGCAGCCCAACCCCAGGGTCGATGGCTAACTATGGCTACACCTTC | 17 | few | TRBJ1-2 | TRBV7-9 | NA
CASSPYYRGPTYEQYF | TGTGCCAGCAGTCCTTACTACAGGGGGCCCACATACGAGCAGTACTTC | 16 | many | TRBJ2-7 | TRBV6-5 | TRBD1
CSASQQGFDQPQHF | TGCAGTGCTAGCCAACAGGGGTTTGATCAGCCCCAGCATTTT | 14 | NA | TRBJ1-5 | TRBV20-1 | TRBD1
CSARRGAQETQYF | TGCAGTGCTAGAAGGGGGGCTCAAGAGACCCAGTACTTC | 13 | NA | TRBJ2-5 | TRBV20-1 | NA
CASSESSGRGYTF | TGTGCCAGCAGTGAAAGTTCAGGGAGGGGCTACACCTTC | 13 | NA | TRBJ1-2 | TRBV6-1 | NA
CAWSWRASPDTQYF | TGTGCCTGGAGTTGGCGGGCGTCCCCAGATACGCAGTATTTT | 14 | NA | TRBJ2-3 | TRBV30 | NA
CATGTGVRGTYNEQFF | TGTGCCACCGGGACAGGGGTCCGAGGAACCTACAATGAGCAGTTCTTC | 16 | many | TRBJ2-1 | TRBV10-3 | TRBD1
CASSSRTSGSYNEQFF | TGTGCCAGCAGCTCCAGGACTAGCGGCTCCTACAATGAGCAGTTCTTC | 16 | many | TRBJ2-1 | TRBV7-6 | TRBD2
CASSHDPGDTEAFF | TGCGCCAGCAGCCATGATCCGGGCGACACTGAAGCTTTCTTT | 14 | few | TRBJ1-1 | TRBV5-1 | NA
CSARERGLARENF | TGCAGTGCTAGAGAGAGGGGACTAGCGAGGGAGAACTTC | 13 | NA | TRBJ2-7 | TRBV20-1 | TRBD2
CATAAGAGYGYTF | TGTGCCACCGCGGCGGGCGCAGGGTATGGCTACACCTTC | 13 | few | TRBJ1-2 | TRBV6-6 | NA
CASSSRDRGRQGQFF | TGTGCCAGCAGCTCCCGGGACAGGGGACGGCAGGGGCAGTTCTTC | 15 | NA | TRBJ2-1 | TRBV5-6 | TRBD1
CTSSLAGNGYTF | TGTACCAGCAGCTTAGCGGGCAATGGCTACACCTTC | 12 | NA | TRBJ1-2 | TRBV7-6 | NA
CASSSTGSTSRDTQYF | TGTGCCAGCAGTTCGACCGGATCGACTAGCAGGGATACGCAGTATTTT | 16 | NA | TRBJ2-3 | TRBV28 | TRBD2
CASSARYPYGYTF | TGTGCCAGCAGTGCAAGGTACCCCTATGGCTACACCTTC | 13 | few | TRBJ1-2 | TRBV12-3/TRBV12-4 | NA
CAISEHRAEAFF | TGTGCCATCAGTGAGCACCGGGCTGAAGCTTTCTTT | 12 | NA | TRBJ1-1 | TRBV10-3 | NA
CASSLPRTGSGADVLTF | TGTGCCAGCAGCTTACCCCGAACAGGGAGTGGGGCCGACGTCCTGACTTTC | 17 | NA | TRBJ2-6 | TRBV7-3 | NA
CSARDLGRMNSYEQYF | TGCAGTGCTAGAGATCTAGGACGGATGAACTCCTACGAGCAGTACTTC | 16 | many | TRBJ2-7 | TRBV20-1 | NA
CASRYYGRAGSYNEQFF | TGTGCCAGCAGGTACTACGGACGGGCAGGGTCCTACAATGAGCAGTTCTTC | 17 | NA | TRBJ2-1 | TRBV6-5 | NA
CASSPIRGGELFF | TGTGCCAGCAGCCCGATAAGAGGGGGGGAGCTGTTTTTT | 13 | few | TRBJ2-2 | TRBV11-2 | NA
CASSLGGLGEKLFF | TGTGCCAGCAGCCTCGGGGGGCTCGGTGAAAAACTGTTTTTT | 14 | many | TRBJ1-4 | TRBV7-2 | NA
CASSSAGTSGAGTQYF | TGCGCCAGCAGCTCGGCCGGGACTAGCGGGGCAGGGACCCAGTACTTC | 16 | few | TRBJ2-5 | TRBV5-1 | TRBD2
CASSPHRGLYRTEAFF | TGTGCCAGCAGTCCGCACAGGGGGCTTTACCGCACTGAAGCTTTCTTT | 16 | NA | TRBJ1-1 | TRBV28 | TRBD1
CASSLASREREQYF | TGTGCCAGCAGTTTAGCGTCCAGGGAGCGTGAGCAGTACTTC | 14 | few | TRBJ2-7 | TRBV12-3/TRBV12-4 | NA
CASRPGTANQPQHF | TGTGCCAGCAGACCCGGGACAGCCAATCAGCCCCAGCATTTT | 14 | many | TRBJ1-5 | TRBV28 | TRBD1
CASRESLTGELFF | TGTGCCAGCAGGGAGTCGCTTACCGGGGAGCTGTTTTTT | 13 | NA | TRBJ2-2 | TRBV13 | NA
CATSTGSTDTQYF | TGTGCCACCTCAACAGGAAGCACAGATACGCAGTATTTT | 13 | NA | TRBJ2-3 | TRBV2 | NA
CASSLVRGTYEQYF | TGTGCCAGCTCCCTAGTCCGTGGGACCTACGAGCAGTACTTC | 14 | many | TRBJ2-7 | TRBV12-3/TRBV12-4 | NA
CASSLGGLSGNQPQHF | TGTGCCAGCAGCTTGGGAGGATTAAGCGGCAATCAGCCCCAGCATTTT | 16 | few | TRBJ1-5 | TRBV5-5 | NA
CASSWDGSRDEQYF | TGCGCCAGCAGCTGGGACGGCTCCCGGGACGAGCAGTACTTC | 14 | few | TRBJ2-7 | TRBV5-1 | NA
CASSPALEDTQYF | TGTGCCAGCTCACCAGCCCTAGAGGATACGCAGTATTTT | 13 | NA | TRBJ2-3 | TRBV18 | NA
CSATHPLAGPYEQYF | TGCAGTGCCACCCATCCTCTAGCGGGTCCCTACGAGCAGTACTTC | 15 | NA | TRBJ2-7 | TRBV20-1 | TRBD2
CSASMPGLSAGANVLTF | TGCAGTGCTAGTATGCCGGGGCTGAGTGCTGGGGCCAACGTCCTGACTTTC | 17 | NA | TRBJ2-6 | TRBV20-1 | NA
CSARGPGLDVGDEQFF | TGCAGTGCTAGGGGCCCGGGACTAGACGTAGGCGATGAGCAGTTCTTC | 16 | NA | TRBJ2-1 | TRBV20-1 | TRBD2
CASKPVVGKQGTQYF | TGTGCCAGCAAGCCGGTTGTAGGGAAACAAGGGACCCAGTACTTC | 15 | few | TRBJ2-5 | TRBV25-1 | NA
CASSSTRWTGEETQYF | TGTGCCAGCAGCTCTACGCGGTGGACAGGGGAGGAGACCCAGTACTTC | 16 | few | TRBJ2-5 | TRBV7-9 | TRBD1
CASSRDRGLAFF | TGTGCCAGCAGCCGTGACAGGGGGCTGGCTTTCTTT | 12 | NA | TRBJ1-1 | TRBV3-1 | TRBD1
CSARDRSGRAYNEQFF | TGCAGTGCTAGAGATAGGAGCGGGAGGGCCTACAATGAGCAGTTCTTC | 16 | NA | TRBJ2-1 | TRBV20-1 | TRBD2